These 2 T cell receptor beta chains were all obtained from the same sample, sequenced in a study of technical replicates of blood from several donors. Data came from immunoSEQ multiplex PCR; TCRdb stores just in-frame clones and leaves some out. Here the sample spans 98,000 or so clones, 95% being singletons. Sequenced input: T cells isolated from PBMCs. These receptors all come from a human donor in good health.

To note about this clone: One junction end disagrees with the germline gene, perhaps due to a read error. This same CDR3 is encoded by further DNA sequences in the sample. The chain recombines TRBV13 with TRBJ1-2; TRBD1 agrees at 7 bases. Germline assignment: CDR1 PRHDT and CDR2 FYEKMQ (reference sequence). This CDR3 comprises 15 residues. This chain's CDR3 is CASSLVGQNNYGYTF. The CDR3 DNA is TGTGCCAGTAGCTTAGTGGGACAGAATAACTATGGCTACACCTTC.

V usage is TRBV9 and J usage is TRBJ1-2, with D perhaps TRBD1 (6 bases). CDR1 is SGDLS and CDR2 is YYNGEE in the germline V gene. The CDR3 consists of 14 residues. Deletions cut 3 bases from V and 3 bases from J, with 12 bases between. The CDR3: CASSATQGDYGYTF. The CDR3 bases are TGTGCCAGCAGCGCCACACAGGGTGACTATGGCTACACCTTC.